A single sample is the source of the 8 T cell receptor beta chains below, sequenced in a study of cytomegalovirus exposure and HLA in healthy donors. Primers: 60 Vbeta forward and 13 Jbeta reverse. This table comes from immunoSEQ multiplex PCR, and its TCRdb copy is limited to in-frame clones, with some not included. This sample has around 130,000 clones, with 80% found just once. Sequencing was carried out using PBMCs. The receptors stem from a man aged 40-50 years in good health and CMV-seronegative.

The rearrangement uses TRBV2 and TRBJ1-4, with 7 bases fitting TRBD1. CDR3 length: 15 residues. Germline V gene lookup returns CDR1 SNHLY and CDR2 FYNNEI. Trimming removed 9 bases from V and 2 bases from J; junction bases left unmatched: 9. CDR3 nucleotides: TGTGCCAGTACACCCACAGGGGCCACTAATGAAAAACTGTTTTTT. The encoded protein is CASTPTGATNEKLFF.

The rearrangement uses TRBV2 and TRBJ2-1; D not resolved. The V gene lost 7 bases and the J gene lost 4 bases, with 14 bases spanning the gap. Germline V gene lookup returns CDR1 SNHLY and CDR2 FYNNEI. The CDR3 has 14 amino acids. CDR3 amino acids: CASTEEESYNEQFF. Written as DNA, the CDR3 is TGTGCCAGCACCGAAGAGGAATCATACAATGAGCAGTTCTTC.

The chain joins TRBV5-1 to TRBJ2-3; D possibly corresponds to TRBD2 (6 bases). Germline CDR1 is SGHRS and CDR2 is YFSETQ. V gave up 4 bases and J gave up 2 bases, with 11 bases separating them. The length of the CDR3 is 14 residues. This CDR3 is CASSVGTYTDTQYF. CDR3 DNA: TGCGCCAGCAGCGTCGGGACTTACACAGATACGCAGTATTTT.

V is TRBV27 and J is TRBJ2-5; D is unresolved. V was clipped by 6 bases and J by 4 bases, with 15 bases between them. CDR1 is MNHEY and CDR2 is SMNVEV in the germline V gene (reference sequence). CDR3 length equals 14 residues. CDR3 sequence reads: CASRPVRRGETQYF. The CDR3 nucleotides read TGTGCCAGCAGGCCTGTCCGGAGAGGAGAGACCCAGTACTTC.

This chain uses TRBV30 with TRBJ1-3; D may be TRBD1 (5 bases). The length of the CDR3 is 11 residues. Germline V gene sequence: CDR1 GTSNPN, CDR2 SVGIG (reference sequence). Trimming removed 1 base from V and 11 bases from J, with 9 bases in between. The CDR3 nucleotides read TGTGCCTGGAGTGGGGGCCACGCCATATATTTT. Translated, it gives CAWSGGHAIYF. Filled out from reference TRBV30 and TRBJ1-3, the complete variable domain reads SQTIHQWPATLVQPVGSPLSLECTVEGTSNPNLYWYRQAAGRGLQLLFYSVGIGQISSEVPQNLSASRPQDRQFILSSKKLLLSDSGFYLCAWSGGHAIYFGEGSWLTVV.

The gene calls are TRBV7-8 and TRBJ2-5; 8 nucleotides agree with TRBD2. The junction had 11 bases not matched to a gene; V was cut back by 5 bases and J by 3 bases. Germline loops: CDR1 SGHVS, CDR2 FQNEAQ. The CDR3 sequence is 16 residues long. CDR3 DNA sequence: TGTGCCAGCAGCCCGACTGCGGGAGGTAGGAAAGAGACCCAGTACTTC. It is translated as CASSPTAGGRKETQYF.

This chain uses TRBV30 with TRBJ2-3; 11 bases are a match to TRBD2. V was clipped by 0 bases and J by 2 bases; unmatched bases: 4. The CDR3 loop spans 16 amino acids. CDR1 and CDR2 from the germline V gene are GTSNPN and SVGIG (reference sequence). CDR3 sequence: CAWSVGTSGLTDTQYF. The CDR3 nucleotides are TGTGCCTGGAGTGTAGGGACTAGCGGCCTCACAGATACGCAGTATTTT.

This CDR3 is CAWGTGASYEQYF. DNA of the CDR3: TGTGCCTGGGGAACAGGGGCCTCCTACGAGCAGTACTTC. The chain joins TRBV30 to TRBJ2-7; 7 bases match TRBD1. Germline CDR1 reads GTSNPN; CDR2 reads SVGIG (reference sequence). The CDR3 runs 13 residues. V was clipped by 5 bases and J by 0 bases; unmatched bases: 4.